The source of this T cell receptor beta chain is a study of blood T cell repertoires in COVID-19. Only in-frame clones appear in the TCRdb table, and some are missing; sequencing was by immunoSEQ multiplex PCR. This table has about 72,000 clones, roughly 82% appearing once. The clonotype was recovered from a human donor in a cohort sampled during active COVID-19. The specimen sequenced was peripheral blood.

CDR3 coding DNA: TGTGCCAGCAGCTCCTGGGGGACAGGAGGATATTCACCCCTCCACTTT. It encodes CASSSWGTGGYSPLHF. The chain couples TRBV5-4 to TRBJ1-6; 8 bases align to TRBD1. V shed 3 bases, J shed 8 bases, and the junction held 10 bases outside the gene matches. The V gene's germline CDR1 is SGHNT and CDR2 YYREEE (reference sequence). The CDR3 runs to 16 residues.